Presented here are 20 T cell receptor beta chains from one specimen sequenced in a study of cytomegalovirus exposure and HLA in healthy donors. The method was immunoSEQ multiplex PCR; TCRdb's version includes in-frame clones alone and lacks a portion of them. The table has about 140,000 clones, 80% to 90% seen once; the top ten hold 1.4%. The sample taken for sequencing was PBMCs. The receptor set was obtained from a woman in her twenties or thirties in good health and CMV-seronegative.

This chain connects TRBV4-2 to TRBJ2-4; perhaps TRBD2 as D (5 bases). The CDR3 covers 17 residues. Looked up from germline, CDR1 is LGHNA and CDR2 is YNFKEQ. Trimming pared 1 base from V and 0 bases from J, leaving 13 bases between. CDR3 nucleotide sequence: TGTGCCAGCAGCCAAGCATCTGGAGGACTAGCCAAAAACATTCAGTACTTC. As protein: CASSQASGGLAKNIQYF.

The chain uses TRBV27 and TRBJ1-2; 8 bases map to TRBD1. Germline loops: CDR1 MNHEY, CDR2 SMNVEV (reference sequence). The CDR3 is 12 residues long. V lost 5 bases to trimming and J lost 7 bases; unmatched junction nucleotides: 3. CDR3 amino acids: CASSPTGVGYTF. CDR3 nucleotides: TGTGCCAGCAGTCCGACAGGGGTTGGCTACACCTTC.

The rearrangement links TRBV5-1 to TRBJ1-4; 11 positions match TRBD1. Germline assignment: CDR1 SGHRS and CDR2 YFSETQ. The CDR3 loop spans 16 amino acids. The J segment lost 5 bases and the V segment lost 0 bases, leaving 3 bases of the junction unmatched. CDR3 sequence: CASSLGGTGGNEKLFF. The CDR3 nucleotides are TGCGCCAGCAGCTTGGGAGGGACAGGGGGAAATGAAAAACTGTTTTTT.

The V gene is TRBV9, the J gene TRBJ2-1; D possibly corresponds to TRBD1 (6 bases). This CDR3 comprises 16 residues. The V end lost 4 bases, the J end lost 2 bases, and 16 bases lay between the germline ends. The germline V gene has CDR1 SGDLS and CDR2 YYNGEE. CDR3 coding DNA: TGTGCCAGCAGCCCCCGTGGGACACCCACCTACAATGAGCAGTTCTTC. The encoded protein is CASSPRGTPTYNEQFF.

V is TRBV30 and J is TRBJ2-3, with TRBD1 identical over 8 bases. The CDR3 extends over 14 amino acids. Losses at the gene ends were 4 bases for V and 2 bases for J; bases not matched to a gene: 5. In germline, CDR1 is GTSNPN, CDR2 SVGIG (reference sequence). CDR3 coding DNA: TGTGCCTGGAACCCGACAGGGGCCACAGATACGCAGTATTTT. Translated: CAWNPTGATDTQYF.

This chain uses TRBV19 with TRBJ1-1; the D is unclear. CDR3 size: 14 residues. V gave up 5 bases and J gave up 1 base, with 11 bases separating them. Germline V lookup: CDR1 LNHDA, CDR2 SQIVND (reference sequence). The CDR3 nucleotides are TGTGCCAGTAGTCTCCTCAGGTCGAACACTGAAGCTTTCTTT. Protein: CASSLLRSNTEAFF. Full variable domain (remainder filled in from reference TRBV19 and TRBJ1-1): DGGITQSPKYLFRKEGQNVTLSCEQNLNHDAMYWYRQDPGQGLRLIYYSQIVNDFQKGDIAEGYSVSREKKESFPLTVTSAQKNPTAFYLCASSLLRSNTEAFFGQGTRLTVV.

Only a few counts were recorded for this clone. The rearrangement uses TRBV10-3 and TRBJ2-7, with unresolved D. There are 11 residues in the CDR3. Germline CDR1 reads ENHRY; CDR2 reads SYGVKD. The V end lost 4 bases, the J end lost 3 bases, and 4 bases lay between the germline ends. The CDR3 loop reads CAISAGYEQYF. CDR3 sequence (DNA): TGTGCCATCAGTGCCGGCTACGAGCAGTACTTC.

V usage is TRBV19 and J usage is TRBJ2-7; a possible D gene is TRBD2 (7 bases). V lost 3 bases, J lost 6 bases, and 21 bases lay in between. In germline, CDR1 is LNHDA, CDR2 SQIVND (reference sequence). The CDR3 sequence is 16 residues long. For the CDR3, the DNA is TGTGCCAGTAGTATGGATTCCGGGGGGCGCGTCCCCGAGCAGTACTTC. It yields the protein CASSMDSGGRVPEQYF.

J is TRBJ1-2 and V is TRBV5-4; the D gene is possibly TRBD1 (5 bases). V lost 4 bases, J lost 8 bases, and 15 bases lay in between. Germline values: CDR1 SGHNT, CDR2 YYREEE (reference sequence). The CDR3 consists of 13 residues. The CDR3 protein is CASSAIGDGGYTF. The CDR3, as DNA: TGTGCCAGCAGCGCCATAGGGGATGGCGGCTACACCTTC.

The chain joins TRBV5-4 to TRBJ2-5; 13 positions agree with TRBD2. The CDR3 has 16 amino acids. Germline lookup yields CDR1 SGHNT and CDR2 YYREEE (reference sequence). After removal of 3 bases from V and 5 bases from J, the junction contained 7 bases not matched to a gene. The CDR3 DNA reads TGTGCCAGCAGCTCTGGACTAGCGGGGGCCGGGGAGACCCAGTACTTC. Its translation: CASSSGLAGAGETQYF.

J is TRBJ2-2 and V is TRBV5-1; 11 bases fit TRBD1. Germline CDR1 and CDR2: SGHRS and YFSETQ. The CDR3 spans 18 residues. V dropped 4 bases and J dropped 7; count of bases not matched to a gene: 15. CDR3 amino acids: CASSTLKDRGLGGGELFF. The CDR3 nucleotides read TGCGCCAGCAGCACCCTAAAGGACAGGGGGCTAGGTGGCGGGGAGCTGTTTTTT.

This chain connects TRBV6-5 to TRBJ1-3; D gene unclear. Trimming took off 4 bases at V and 9 bases at J, with 13 bases between the two ends. Per germline, CDR1 MNHEY and CDR2 SVGAGI. The CDR3 extends over 13 amino acids. CDR3 protein: CASSFVASGTIYF. The DNA of the CDR3 is TGTGCCAGCAGTTTCGTCGCCTCCGGCACCATATATTTT.

V and J are TRBV10-3 and TRBJ2-3, with a tentative D call TRBD2 (5 bases). V shed 4 bases and J shed 6 bases, with 17 bases lying between them. The CDR3 consists of 15 residues. From germline, CDR1 is ENHRY and CDR2 SYGVKD. The CDR3 bases are TGTGCCATCAGTGTGTGGGAGAACCCCGCGGATACGCAGTATTTT. Translated: CAISVWENPADTQYF.

This chain connects TRBV6-6 to TRBJ2-2; perhaps TRBD2 as D (6 bases). The CDR3 is 14 amino acids. Germline V gives CDR1 MNHNY, CDR2 SVGAGI (reference sequence). Trimming took off 9 bases at V and 9 bases at J, with 20 bases between the two ends. The CDR3 sequence: CASGVGGLVWELFF. CDR3 in DNA: TGTGCCAGTGGAGTCGGGGGTTTAGTCTGGGAGCTGTTTTTT.

The chain is built from TRBV10-3 and TRBJ1-6; 9 bases are a match to TRBD1. The CDR3 runs to 16 residues. V lost 0 bases, J lost 7 bases, and 4 bases stayed unmatched. Germline lookup yields CDR1 ENHRY and CDR2 SYGVKD. The CDR3 nucleotides read TGTGCCATCAGTGAGTCCAAGGGACAGGGAAATTCACCCCTCCACTTT. As protein: CAISESKGQGNSPLHF.

This sequence joins TRBV15 and TRBJ1-4; 7 nucleotides agree with TRBD1. V shed 3 bases and J 15 bases; nucleotides not matched to a gene: 7. This CDR3 has 12 amino acids. Germline V gene sequence: CDR1 LNHNV, CDR2 YYDKDF (reference sequence). CDR3 nucleotide sequence: TGTGCCACCAGCAGGGACAGGATATCGGTGTTTTTT. It translates to CATSRDRISVFF.

The chain joins TRBV4-2 to TRBJ2-3; tentatively, D is TRBD2 (7 bases). V lost 0 bases and J 2 bases, leaving 15 bases between the germline ends. CDR1 and CDR2 (germline): LGHNA, YNFKEQ. CDR3 size: 17 residues. Here the CDR3 DNA reads TGTGCCAGCAGCCAAGATTTGGCGGGGGCTACCACAGATACGCAGTATTTT. Translation gives CASSQDLAGATTDTQYF.

The chain combines TRBV5-1 with TRBJ2-6, with D maybe TRBD2 (5 bases). Germline V gene sequence: CDR1 SGHRS, CDR2 YFSETQ. The CDR3 is made up of 15 amino acids. The ends were cut back, 0 bases at V and 3 bases at J, with 7 bases in the middle. The CDR3 reads CASSLGGHGANVLTF. The CDR3 bases are TGCGCCAGCAGCTTGGGAGGGCATGGGGCCAACGTCCTGACTTTC.

Note on this clone: The same CDR3 can be traced to other DNA sequences in this sample. This chain connects TRBV6-5 to TRBJ2-7, with 9 positions matching TRBD1. The CDR3 is 14 amino acids. Germline CDR1 and CDR2: MNHEY and SVGAGI. V shed 5 bases and J 3 bases; nucleotides not matched to a gene: 5. The chain's CDR3 is CASSPMTGGYEQYF. Written as DNA, the CDR3 is TGTGCCAGCAGTCCGATGACAGGGGGCTACGAGCAGTACTTC.

The chain couples TRBV5-6 to TRBJ2-7; TRBD1 agrees at 8 bases. Germline-derived CDR1 and CDR2 are SGHDT and YYEEEE. The CDR3 covers 16 residues. After removal of 0 bases from V and 4 bases from J, the junction contained 9 bases not matched to a gene. CDR3 sequence (DNA): TGTGCCAGCAGCTTGGTTTGGGCAGGGGGCGCTTACGAGCAGTACTTC. Amino acid sequence: CASSLVWAGGAYEQYF.